These 9 T cell receptor beta chains came from one sample sequenced in a study of blood T cell repertoires in COVID-19 (dated by TCRdb to the early 2020s). Library prep was done by the immunoSEQ multiplex PCR assay. In its TCRdb copy, this immuneACCESS table keeps in-frame sequences only and misses some clones. Where compared with another copy, unresolved V genes explain less than half of these, and the others have no known cause. The sample table contains approximately 75,000 clones; only one count was recorded for 80% to 95% of them. The ten largest clones represent 6.9% of the sample. The sequencing input was peripheral blood. The receptors shown here come from a human donor in a cohort sampled during active COVID-19.

The rearrangement joins TRBV11-2 to TRBJ2-7, with 9 bases aligning to TRBD1. CDR1 is SGHAT and CDR2 is FQNNGV in the germline V gene. This CDR3 is 14 amino acids long. V shed 5 bases and J 1 base; nucleotides not matched to a gene: 3. The CDR3 DNA reads as TGTGCCAGCAGCCCGGGACAGGGATCCTACGAGCAGTACTTC. Translation: CASSPGQGSYEQYF.

The chain carries TRBV7-2 and TRBJ2-2, with 9 nucleotides matching TRBD1. Germline CDR1 and CDR2: SGHTA and FQGNSA. The CDR3 has 18 amino acids. V was clipped by 5 bases and J by 2 bases; unmatched bases: 12. CDR3 sequence (DNA): TGTGCCAGCAGCCTCCAGGGAGGGACAGGGACCAACACCGGGGAGCTGTTTTTT. This sequence encodes CASSLQGGTGTNTGELFF.

V usage is TRBV19 and J usage is TRBJ1-3; maybe TRBD1 (5 bases). Germline assignment: CDR1 LNHDA and CDR2 SQIVND (reference sequence). The CDR3 has 13 amino acids. V was pared by 5 bases and J by 4 bases, with 9 bases between. In DNA form, the CDR3 reads TGTGCCAGTAGTCAGACAGACGGAAACACCATATATTTT. Protein: CASSQTDGNTIYF.

This clone occurred once. The chain is built from TRBV5-1 and TRBJ2-2; tentatively, D is TRBD1 (5 bases). The CDR3 is 15 residues long. The V gene lost 5 bases and the J gene lost 0 bases, with 11 bases spanning the gap. Per germline, CDR1 SGHRS and CDR2 YFSETQ. The CDR3 protein is CASRPDTTNTGELFF. The DNA for the CDR3 is TGCGCCAGCAGACCGGACACCACGAACACCGGGGAGCTGTTTTTT.

This chain joins TRBV3-1 (or the pseudogene TRBV3-2) and TRBJ2-5, with 13 bases fitting TRBD2. Per the germline V gene, CDR1 is LGHDT and CDR2 is YNNKEL (reference sequence). The CDR3 is made up of 17 amino acids. V trimming: 3 bases; J trimming: 4 bases; junction bases outside the gene matches: 8. This chain's CDR3 is CASSHGQLAGGPETQYF. DNA for the CDR3: TGTGCCAGCAGCCATGGCCAACTAGCGGGGGGGCCAGAGACCCAGTACTTC.

CDR3 sequence: CASSWTGRETQYF. CDR3 nucleotides: TGTGCCAGCAGCTGGACAGGGAGGGAGACCCAGTACTTC. The chain couples TRBV5-6 to TRBJ2-5; 8 bases line up with TRBD1. This CDR3 is built from 13 residues. Germline V gene lookup returns CDR1 SGHDT and CDR2 YYEEEE. J gave up 5 bases and V 3 bases, and 3 bases lay outside the gene matches.

The chain has TRBV5-1 and TRBJ2-5, with D perhaps TRBD1 (6 bases). The CDR3 is 12 amino acids. Germline V gives CDR1 SGHRS, CDR2 YFSETQ. Trimming pared 4 bases from V and 7 bases from J, leaving 11 bases between. This chain's CDR3 is CASSGGLGTQYF. CDR3 in DNA: TGCGCCAGCAGCGGGGGCCTGGGGACCCAGTACTTC.

The genes are TRBV28 and TRBJ1-2, with 8 bases fitting TRBD1. There are 15 residues in the CDR3. CDR1 is MDHEN, CDR2 SYDVKM, per germline. Unmatched junction bases numbered 11, after V lost 3 bases and J lost 8 bases. CDR3 residues: CASSFIPGGYNGYTF. The CDR3 DNA follows: TGTGCCAGCAGTTTTATCCCAGGGGGCTATAACGGCTACACCTTC.

The chain uses TRBV7-9 and TRBJ2-3; D not certain. Trimming shortened V by 2 bases and J by 2 bases, and 5 bases separated the two germline ends. Germline CDR1 SEHNR, CDR2 FQNEAQ (reference sequence). This CDR3 has 13 residues. The CDR3 spells CASSLLVTDTQYF. CDR3 in DNA: TGTGCCAGCAGCTTATTAGTCACAGATACGCAGTATTTT.